Following are 30 T cell receptor beta chains from one sample sequenced in a study of cytomegalovirus exposure and HLA in healthy donors. TCRdb's table, derived via immunoSEQ multiplex PCR, lists solely in-frame clones and lacks some. There are about 56,000 clones in the sample; approximately 95% occur only once, and approximately 6.3% lies in the top ten. What was sequenced was PBMCs. These receptors were taken from a woman aged 18 to 35 in good health and CMV-seronegative.

The chain joins TRBV11-2 to TRBJ2-3; TRBD2 matches 7 bases. The CDR3 loop spans 16 amino acids. J lost 8 bases, V lost 3 bases, and 14 bases had no gene match. The germline V gene encodes CDR1 SGHAT and CDR2 FQNNGV. CDR3 bases: TGTGCCAGCAGCTTGATGTTACCGGGACTATTGGTTACGCAGTATTTT. It codes for CASSLMLPGLLVTQYF. Together with reference TRBV11-2 and TRBJ2-3, the CDR3 gives the full variable domain: EAGVAQSPRYKIIEKRQSVAFWCNPISGHATLYWYQQILGQGPKLLIQFQNNGVVDDSQLPKDRFSAERLKGVDSTLKIQPAKLEDSAVYLCASSLMLPGLLVTQYFGPGTRLTVL.

The chain uses TRBV4-2 and TRBJ1-5; a weak D match, TRBD1 (5 bases). There are 16 residues in the CDR3. With 0 bases removed from V and 6 bases from J, the gap between germline ends came to 15 bases. Germline V lookup: CDR1 LGHNA, CDR2 YNFKEQ. DNA for the CDR3: TGTGCCAGCAGCCAAGATCGGCAGGGCACCGGTCAGCCCCAGCATTTT. Translation gives CASSQDRQGTGQPQHF.

The chain employs TRBV15 and TRBJ2-7; D is undetermined. The CDR3 length is 13 residues. Trimming removed 1 base at V and 4 bases at J, with 8 bases between. Germline V gene lookup returns CDR1 LNHNV and CDR2 YYDKDF (reference sequence). The CDR3 is CATSRGNSYEQYV. The CDR3 DNA follows: TGTGCCACCAGCAGAGGAAACAGTTACGAGCAGTACGTC.

The chain couples TRBV19 to TRBJ1-5; 8 nucleotides agree with TRBD1. Germline V lookup: CDR1 LNHDA, CDR2 SQIVND (reference sequence). V was pared by 8 bases and J by 6 bases, with 12 bases of the junction left unmatched. This CDR3 has 15 amino acids. CDR3 in amino acids: CASRSGTGNFQPQHF. As DNA, the CDR3 is TGTGCCAGTCGTTCCGGGACAGGCAATTTTCAGCCCCAGCATTTT.

The rearrangement uses TRBV6-5 and TRBJ2-2, with a possible D match to TRBD1 (6 bases). Germline V lookup: CDR1 MNHEY, CDR2 SVGAGI. The CDR3 sequence is 15 residues long. The ends were cut back, 2 bases at V and 7 bases at J, with 14 bases in the middle. CDR3 residues: CASSYGLGADGELFF. As DNA, the CDR3 is TGTGCCAGCAGTTACGGTCTGGGGGCGGACGGGGAGCTGTTTTTT.

The chain couples TRBV4-1 to TRBJ1-2, with D unresolved. Germline V gene data show CDR1 as MGHRA and CDR2 as YSYEKL. V dropped 4 bases and J dropped 4 bases, with 19 bases sitting between them. The CDR3 has 16 amino acids. This CDR3 reads CASSPQEADQFYGYTF. As DNA, the CDR3 is TGCGCCAGCAGCCCCCAAGAGGCAGACCAGTTCTATGGCTACACCTTC.

The rearrangement uses TRBV9 and TRBJ2-5; tentatively, D is TRBD2 (5 bases). CDR1 and CDR2 from the germline V gene are SGDLS and YYNGEE. The CDR3 has 14 residues. V lost 3 bases, J lost 1 base, and 10 bases lay in between. The CDR3 DNA reads TGTGCCAGCAGCGACCCAGGAGGCCAAGAGACCCAGTACTTC. It is translated as CASSDPGGQETQYF.

This sequence joins TRBV4-2 and TRBJ2-2, with 8 bases fitting TRBD1. The CDR3 covers 12 residues. Per germline, CDR1 LGHNA and CDR2 YNFKEQ. The junction had 0 bases not matched to a gene; V was cut back by 10 bases and J by 2 bases. The CDR3 region is CATGGNTGELFF. CDR3 sequence (DNA): TGTGCCACAGGGGGCAACACCGGGGAGCTGTTTTTT.

J is TRBJ1-6 and V is TRBV27; D is unresolved. The CDR3 spans 13 residues. The V end lost 3 bases, the J end lost 10 bases, and 10 bases lay between the germline ends. Germline V gene lookup returns CDR1 MNHEY and CDR2 SMNVEV (reference sequence). CDR3 coding DNA: TGTGCCAGCAGTTTCCGAGTTCGATCACCCCTCCACTTT. It specifies CASSFRVRSPLHF.

For this clone: This CDR3 is also generated by other DNA sequences in the sample. The V gene is TRBV9, the J gene TRBJ2-3; TRBD1 agrees at 10 bases. J gave up 6 bases and V 2 bases, and 3 bases lay outside the gene matches. The CDR3 consists of 14 residues. Germline V gene lookup returns CDR1 SGDLS and CDR2 YYNGEE. The CDR3 reads CASSVTGGRDTQYF. For the CDR3, the DNA is TGTGCCAGCAGCGTGACAGGGGGCAGGGATACGCAGTATTTT.

The genes are TRBV19 and TRBJ2-3; a possible D gene is TRBD2 (5 bases). This CDR3 region has 15 residues. The germline V gene encodes CDR1 LNHDA and CDR2 SQIVND (reference sequence). V was clipped by 3 bases and J by 3 bases, with 13 bases between them. The CDR3 DNA sequence: TGTGCCAGTAGTATCCTTAGCGAGACTACAGATACGCAGTATTTT. Protein product: CASSILSETTDTQYF.

The rearrangement links TRBV11-3 to TRBJ1-4; the D is unclear. Per germline, CDR1 SGHNT and CDR2 YENEEA. There are 17 residues in the CDR3. Deletions cut 5 bases from V and 0 bases from J, with 16 bases between. The CDR3 sequence is CASSPRGITATNEKLFF. The DNA for the CDR3 is TGTGCCAGCAGCCCCCGCGGAATAACTGCAACTAATGAAAAACTGTTTTTT.

The chain uses TRBV18 and TRBJ1-2; D remains ambiguous. The germline gives CDR1 KGHSH, CDR2 LQKENI. CDR3 length equals 13 residues. With 6 bases removed from V and 5 bases from J, the gap between germline ends came to 13 bases. CDR3 in DNA: TGTGCCAGCTCCCGACAACAGCCGTATGGCTACACCTTC. Protein product: CASSRQQPYGYTF. Combining the CDR3 with reference TRBV18 and TRBJ1-2 gives the whole variable domain NAGVMQNPRHLVRRRGQEARLRCSPMKGHSHVYWYRQLPEEGLKFMVYLQKENIIDESGMPKERFSAEFPKEGPSILRIQQVVRGDSAAYFCASSRQQPYGYTFGSGTRLTVV.

V gene TRBV19 combines with J gene TRBJ1-1; D remains ambiguous. This CDR3 region has 14 residues. The V gene's germline CDR1 is LNHDA and CDR2 SQIVND (reference sequence). The ends were cut back, 1 base at V and 3 bases at J, with 9 bases in the middle. CDR3: CASSIGARDTEAFF. The CDR3 DNA is TGTGCCAGTAGTATAGGGGCGCGGGACACTGAAGCTTTCTTT.

The J gene is TRBJ1-3, the V gene TRBV18; D might be TRBD1 (5 bases). CDR1 and CDR2 from the germline V gene are KGHSH and LQKENI. The V gene lost 3 bases and the J gene lost 0 bases, with 9 bases spanning the gap. This CDR3 has 15 residues. In nucleotides, the CDR3 is TGTGCCAGCTCACCGAAACAGGACTCTGGAAACACCATATATTTT. Translation gives CASSPKQDSGNTIYF.

This chain joins TRBV2 and TRBJ1-1; the D gene is possibly TRBD1 (5 bases). Germline V gives CDR1 SNHLY, CDR2 FYNNEI. CDR3 length: 12 residues. V was cut by 6 bases and J by 7 bases, with 12 bases left in between. The CDR3 loop reads CASRGGLNEAFF. The CDR3 DNA follows: TGTGCCAGCAGGGGGGGTTTGAATGAAGCTTTCTTT.

This clone was counted a single time. V usage is TRBV7-9 and J usage is TRBJ2-5; D unclear. This CDR3 is 16 amino acids long. CDR1 is SEHNR and CDR2 is FQNEAQ in the germline V gene (reference sequence). Trimming removed 4 bases at V and 3 bases at J, with 18 bases between. The CDR3 region has the DNA TGTGCCAGCAGCTCCTCCGTAGAAGCTTTAGAAGAGACCCAGTACTTC. Translation gives CASSSSVEALEETQYF.

This sequence joins TRBV4-2 and TRBJ1-2, with 9 positions matching TRBD1. The CDR3 consists of 15 residues. The germline gives CDR1 LGHNA, CDR2 YNFKEQ. V was pared by 4 bases and J by 4 bases, with 7 bases of the junction left unmatched. CDR3 in DNA: TGTGCCAGCAGCCCCTCGGGGACAGGGCCCTATGGCTACACCTTC. Protein: CASSPSGTGPYGYTF.

Concerning this clone itself: One junction end does not reproduce the germline sequence, and a read error may be involved. This chain uses TRBV6-1 with TRBJ2-1; 10 bases are a match to TRBD2. The CDR3 sequence is 16 residues long. CDR1 and CDR2 from the germline V gene are MNHNS and SASEGT. The CDR3 sequence: CASREGLAAPTNEQFF. CDR3 in DNA: TGTGCCAGCAGAGAAGGACTAGCGGCCCCCACGAATGAGCAGTTCTTC.

This clone has just one count. The chain couples TRBV27 to TRBJ1-5; tentative D call: TRBD1 (6 bases). Trimming pared 6 bases from V and 5 bases from J, leaving 17 bases between. The CDR3 is 15 amino acids. Germline V gene data show CDR1 as MNHEY and CDR2 as SMNVEV (reference sequence). The DNA of the CDR3 is TGTGCCAGCAGCTTTTCGACACAGGGTGATCAGCCCCAGCATTTT. Translating it yields CASSFSTQGDQPQHF.

V usage is TRBV4-2 and J usage is TRBJ2-1; 7 bases fit TRBD1. The CDR3 loop spans 16 amino acids. V was clipped by 1 base and J by 0 bases; unmatched bases: 3. Germline-derived CDR1 and CDR2 are LGHNA and YNFKEQ. In DNA, the CDR3 is TGTGCCAGCAGCCAAGTCAGGGGGAGCTCCTACAATGAGCAGTTCTTC. Amino acid sequence: CASSQVRGSSYNEQFF.

The chain links TRBV11-2 to TRBJ2-7, with D tentatively TRBD2 (6 bases). Trimming stripped 5 bases from V and 6 bases from J, with 26 bases between. The V gene's germline CDR1 is SGHAT and CDR2 FQNNGV. The length of the CDR3 is 17 residues. In DNA form, the CDR3 reads TGTGCCAGCAGCCGGCAGGCCCGGGACTGGGGATTAGGCGAGCAGTACGTC. Translated: CASSRQARDWGLGEQYV.

The chain couples TRBV7-2 to TRBJ1-5, with 8 bases fitting TRBD1. Unmatched junction bases numbered 4, after V lost 5 bases and J lost 7 bases. Germline CDR1 reads SGHTA; CDR2 reads FQGNSA. CDR3 length: 13 residues. The CDR3 DNA reads as TGTGCCAGCAGCGCCTGGACAGGGCAGCCCCAGCATTTT. Translation gives CASSAWTGQPQHF.

The chain recombines TRBV7-2 with TRBJ2-7; D is possibly TRBD1 (5 bases). Germline lookup yields CDR1 SGHTA and CDR2 FQGNSA. V shed 5 bases and J shed 9 bases, with 17 bases lying between them. This CDR3 spans 13 amino acids. CDR3 sequence: CASSPDRTLLQYV. In DNA, the CDR3 is TGTGCCAGCAGCCCTGACAGAACTCTCCTGCAGTACGTC.

The chain is built from TRBV7-9 and TRBJ2-3, with TRBD2 matching over 7 bases. With V trimmed by 5 bases and J by 2 bases, 10 bases remained unmatched. The CDR3 has 16 residues. The germline gives CDR1 SEHNR, CDR2 FQNEAQ (reference sequence). This CDR3 reads CASSPPGGRLTDTQYF. CDR3 nucleotide sequence: TGTGCCAGCAGCCCACCTGGCGGGAGACTCACAGATACGCAGTATTTT.

This rearrangement joins TRBV9 to TRBJ2-3, with TRBD2 as a possible D gene (6 bases). There are 18 residues in the CDR3. The V and J ends lost 2 bases and 0 bases respectively, with 19 bases between them. CDR1 SGDLS and CDR2 YYNGEE come from the germline V gene. The CDR3, as DNA: TGTGCCAGCAGCGTTACGGGAGTGGATGGGTTTAGCACAGATACGCAGTATTTT. Protein: CASSVTGVDGFSTDTQYF.

The V gene is TRBV7-9, the J gene TRBJ1-4; D call uncertain. The ends were cut back, 8 bases at V and 5 bases at J, with 9 bases in the middle. The CDR3 has 12 residues. Germline CDR1 and CDR2: SEHNR and FQNEAQ (reference sequence). CDR3 nucleotides: TGTGCCAGCGAACAACCGAATGAAAAACTGTTTTTT. Its translation: CASEQPNEKLFF. The whole variable domain, filled in from reference TRBV7-9 and TRBJ1-4, reads DTGVSQNPRHKITKRGQNVTFRCDPISEHNRLYWYRQTLGQGPEFLTYFQNEAQLEKSRLLSDRFSAERPKGSFSTLEIQRTEQGDSAMYLCASEQPNEKLFFGSGTQLSVL.

This sequence joins TRBV4-2 and TRBJ2-7; 9 bases are shared with TRBD2. The CDR3 is 15 amino acids. J gave up 3 bases and V 0 bases, and 3 bases lay outside the gene matches. Germline CDR1 and CDR2: LGHNA and YNFKEQ. In nucleotides, the CDR3 is TGTGCCAGCAGCCAAGATCCGCGGGGGGGCTACGAGCAGTACTTC. Protein: CASSQDPRGGYEQYF.

This clone was detected a few times. The rearrangement links TRBV7-7 to TRBJ1-2, with 7 bases lining up with TRBD1. CDR1 and CDR2 (germline): SSHAT, FNYEAQ (reference sequence). The CDR3 is 14 amino acids. Trimming cost V 5 bases and J 3 bases; bases outside gene matches: 6. CDR3 bases: TGTGCCAGCAGCCCGGTGCAGGGGGACTATGGCTACACCTTC. Its translation: CASSPVQGDYGYTF.

The J gene is TRBJ1-3, the V gene TRBV9, with D possibly being TRBD1 (5 bases). Trimming left V 2 bases short and J 2 bases short, with 11 bases between. CDR3 size: 15 residues. Looked up from germline, CDR1 is SGDLS and CDR2 is YYNGEE. CDR3 nucleotide sequence: TGTGCCAGCAGCGTGGACACTGGGCCTGGAAACACCATATATTTT. This translates into CASSVDTGPGNTIYF. Full variable domain (remainder filled in from reference TRBV9 and TRBJ1-3): DSGVTQTPKHLITATGQRVTLRCSPRSGDLSVYWYQQSLDQGLQFLIQYYNGEERAKGNILERFSAQQFPDLHSELNLSSLELGDSALYFCASSVDTGPGNTIYFGEGSWLTVV.